Following are 8 T cell receptor beta chains from one sample sequenced in a study of response to subunit inactivated influenza vaccine. TCRdb passed the RT-PCR reads through MiXCR, listing each CDR3 protein once. The sample has approximately 680,000 distinct CDR3 sequences, 15% to 19% seen once; the top ten hold 11%. Sample: PBMCs from blood, taken 12 days after vaccination. These TCRs come from a man between 50 and 59 years old who received an inactivated influenza vaccine.

The chain carries TRBV4-1 and TRBJ2-1; D might be TRBD1 (6 bases). Germline lookup yields CDR1 MGHRA and CDR2 YSYEKL. CDR3 size: 16 residues. V was clipped by 4 bases and J by 3 bases, with 16 bases between them. CDR3 nucleotides: TGCGCCAGCAGCCGGAACGTGGACAGACTCTACAATGAGCAGTTCTTC. It encodes CASSRNVDRLYNEQFF.

This clonotype was seen repeatedly, ten times or more. This chain links TRBV6-2 or TRBV6-3 with TRBJ2-3; TRBD2 matches at 8 bases. CDR3 length: 15 amino acids. V trimming: 6 bases; J trimming: 0 bases; junction bases outside the gene matches: 5. CDR1 is MNHEY and CDR2 is SVGEGT in the germline V gene. The CDR3 DNA is TGTGCCAGCAGCCCGGGGGGGCCAAGCACAGATACGCAGTATTTT. Its translation is CASSPGGPSTDTQYF.

The table lists this clonotype with a few counts. The junction differs from germline at one of its ends, possibly a read error. The chain recombines TRBV18 with TRBJ2-3; D gene uncertain. Germline lookup yields CDR1 KGHSH and CDR2 LQKENI. The CDR3 spans 14 residues. CDR3 DNA: TGTGCCAGCTCACCCGACCCGTTAACAGTTACGCAGTATTTT. Protein product: CASSPDPLTVTQYF.

This clonotype was counted ten times or more. This chain joins TRBV4-1 and TRBJ2-5; the match to TRBD1 covers 8 bases. This CDR3 spans 17 amino acids. CDR1 and CDR2 (germline): MGHRA, YSYEKL. V trimming: 4 bases; J trimming: 2 bases; junction bases outside the gene matches: 12. The CDR3 nucleotides read TGCGCCAGCAGCCCGCGGACAGGGACGGAAAGACAAGAGACCCAGTACTTC. Translating gives CASSPRTGTERQETQYF.

CDR3 region: CASSVFATGGNEQFF. The CDR3 DNA follows: TGTGCCAGCAGTGTGTTCGCGACAGGGGGCAATGAGCAGTTCTTC. This chain uses TRBV2 with TRBJ2-1, with 9 nucleotides matching TRBD1. Germline values: CDR1 SNHLY, CDR2 FYNNEI. J was trimmed by 6 bases and V by 4 bases; bases with no gene match: 7. This CDR3 is built from 15 residues.

The V call is TRBV29-1, the J call TRBJ2-3, with D possibly matching TRBD1 (5 bases). This CDR3 spans 12 amino acids. V was clipped by 3 bases and J by 4 bases, with 8 bases between them. The germline CDR1 and CDR2 sequences are SQVTM and ANQGSEA. The CDR3: CSVDQGSDTQYF. The CDR3 nucleotides are TGCAGCGTTGACCAGGGATCAGATACGCAGTATTTT.

Only a few counts were recorded for this clonotype. The J gene is TRBJ1-1, the V gene TRBV12-3 or TRBV12-4; unclear D gene. V lost 6 bases, J lost 6 bases, and 11 bases lay in between. The CDR3 covers 12 residues. The CDR3 DNA reads as TGTGCCAGCAGGGTGGGGTTCGCTGAAGCTTTCTTT. It is translated as CASRVGFAEAFF.

V is TRBV25-1 and J is TRBJ2-1; D perhaps matches TRBD2 (6 bases). Germline values: CDR1 MGHDK, CDR2 SYGVNS. The CDR3 extends over 15 amino acids. V was cut by 7 bases and J by 1 base, with 14 bases left in between. The DNA for the CDR3 is TGTGCCAGCACCGAGACTAGTTGGTCCTACAATGAGCAGTTCTTC. The encoded protein is CASTETSWSYNEQFF. Based on the CDR3 plus reference TRBV25-1 and TRBJ2-1, the full variable domain is EADIYQTPRYLVIGTGKKITLECSQTMGHDKMYWYQQDPGMELHLIHYSYGVNSTEKGDLSSESTVSRIRTEHFPLTLESARPSHTSQYLCASTETSWSYNEQFFGPGTRLTVL.